This is a list of T cell receptor beta chains from one sample in a study of blood T cells in healthy people across ages. From the 5' RACE reads, TCRdb called clonotypes with MiXCR, one entry per CDR3 protein. The table has under 950,000 distinct CDR3 sequences, 20% to 25% seen once. Sequenced input: blood. These receptors were collected from a man between 65 and 80 years old in good health. Each CDR3 is given with its conserved first and last residue. The D gene is left open where the match is weak. Only some rows state a clone size, as once, few, many or a class for expanded clones.

D,V,J,size,DNA,CDR3
NA,TRBV11-2,TRBJ2-7,few,TGTGCCAGCAGCTTAGATTACTCGGGGCTGTACTCCTACGAGCAGTACTTC,CASSLDYSGLYSYEQYF
TRBD2,TRBV20-1,TRBJ2-3,many,TGCAGTGCTAGAGCCTCCCGGACTAGCGGGGGGGGCACAGATACGCAGTATTTT,CSARASRTSGGGTDTQYF
TRBD1,TRBV3-1,TRBJ1-5,few,TGTGCCAGCAGCCAAGGTTCCGGGACAGGGGATCAGCCCCAGCATTTT,CASSQGSGTGDQPQHF
NA,TRBV7-2,TRBJ2-3,NA,TGTGCCAGCAGCTTAAGGTGGGCCACGAGGGCAGATACGCAGTATTTT,CASSLRWATRADTQYF
NA,TRBV9,TRBJ2-7,NA,TGTGCCAGCAGCTCGGGGGCGAGACTAGCCTCTTACGAGCAGTACTTC,CASSSGARLASYEQYF
NA,TRBV6-5,TRBJ1-2,once,TGTGCCAGCAGTTACTCGACAGGCCGCTCGGATGGCTACACCTTC,CASSYSTGRSDGYTF
TRBD2,TRBV12-3/TRBV12-4,TRBJ2-1,NA,TGTGCCACGAGCGGGAGATCCTACAATGAGCAGTTCTTC,CATSGRSYNEQFF
NA,TRBV4-1,TRBJ1-4,NA,TGCGCCAGCAGCCAAGATTTCCAGGGTTCTGGTGAAAAACTGTTTTTT,CASSQDFQGSGEKLFF
NA,TRBV5-1,TRBJ2-2,few,TGCGCCAGCAGCTTGGTCGGCGGGACGAACACCGGGAAGCTGTTTTTT,CASSLVGGTNTGKLFF
NA,TRBV20-1,TRBJ2-7,NA,TGCAGTGCTAGGGGGATGAGCCAGGGAACCTACGAGCAGTACTTC,CSARGMSQGTYEQYF
TRBD1,TRBV5-1,TRBJ2-3,few,TGCGCCAGCAGCCTGCTGACAGGGGGCGCCTCAGATACGCAGTATTTT,CASSLLTGGASDTQYF
TRBD1,TRBV7-2,TRBJ1-5,NA,TGTGCCAGCAGTAACCGGGACAGGGGGCTCGGTCAGCCCCAGCATTTT,CASSNRDRGLGQPQHF
NA,TRBV20-1,TRBJ1-1,NA,TGCAGTGCGTTGGACGGGAGGAACACTGAAGCTTTCTTT,CSALDGRNTEAFF
TRBD2,TRBV20-1,TRBJ2-5,NA,TGCAGTGCTAGGGGACTAGCGGGAGGGCCACTAGAGACCCAGTACTTC,CSARGLAGGPLETQYF
TRBD1,TRBV5-1,TRBJ2-5,NA,TGCGCCAGCAGCTTGGGGACAGGGGGCTACGGGCAGTACTTC,CASSLGTGGYGQYF
NA,TRBV29-1,TRBJ1-1,few,TGCAGCGTTGCTAAGGACAGATACACTGAAGCTTTCTTT,CSVAKDRYTEAFF
NA,TRBV27,TRBJ1-1,NA,TGTGCCAGCAGTTTTCGGGGAGGGGGCACTGAAGCTTTCTTT,CASSFRGGGTEAFF
NA,TRBV5-1,TRBJ2-3,NA,TGCGCCAGCAGCTTGGCCGGCGGGACGGGAGCGCAGTATTTT,CASSLAGGTGAQYF
NA,TRBV6-2/TRBV6-3,TRBJ1-1,once,TGTGCCAGCAGCTCTCCGGGGATGGGGAACACTGAAGCTTTCTTT,CASSSPGMGNTEAFF
NA,TRBV28,TRBJ1-3,NA,TGTGCCGGCAGCTCCCATCCGGGGACCTCTGGAAACACCATATATTTT,CAGSSHPGTSGNTIYF
NA,TRBV6-5,TRBJ1-2,NA,TGTGCCAGCAGCCTTTACAGTGATGAATATGGCTACACCTTC,CASSLYSDEYGYTF
TRBD2,TRBV5-6,TRBJ2-1,NA,TGTGCCAGCAGCTTCCGACTAGCGGGAGGCTCCTACAATGAGCAGTTCTTC,CASSFRLAGGSYNEQFF
NA,TRBV11-2,TRBJ1-2,few,TGTGCCAGCAGCTTAGTTGACAACTATGGCTACACCTTC,CASSLVDNYGYTF
TRBD1,TRBV5-1,TRBJ1-1,many,TGCGCCAGCAGCTTCCAGACAGGGAAGAACACTGAAGCTTTCTTT,CASSFQTGKNTEAFF
TRBD2,TRBV20-1,TRBJ2-5,NA,TGCAGTGCTCTCCCCGCCCTAGCGGGAGTTGGAGAGACCCAGTACTTC,CSALPALAGVGETQYF
TRBD1,TRBV10-3,TRBJ2-3,NA,TGTGCCATCAGTGAGACAGGGGCCTCCACAGATACGCAGTATTTT,CAISETGASTDTQYF
NA,TRBV13,TRBJ1-3,few,TGTGCCAGCAGCGGAGGCCGGGCAGGGTTTTCCCACACCATATATTTT,CASSGGRAGFSHTIYF
NA,TRBV20-1,TRBJ1-2,NA,TGCAGTGCTAGAGATAGTAGAGGGCGCTATGGCTACACCTTC,CSARDSRGRYGYTF
NA,TRBV20-1,TRBJ2-5,few,TGCAGTGCCGAAATCTTGGGGACCCAGTACTTC,CSAEILGTQYF
TRBD1,TRBV12-3/TRBV12-4,TRBJ1-5,few,TGTGCCAGCAGTGACAGGGTCAGCAATCAGCCCCAGCATTTT,CASSDRVSNQPQHF
NA,TRBV27,TRBJ2-6,NA,TGTGCCAGCAGCGTTCGGAACTCTGGGGCCAACGTCCTGACTTTC,CASSVRNSGANVLTF
NA,TRBV11-3,TRBJ2-1,few,TGTGCCAGCAGCTTAGATCACCGGACTACCCCCTACAATGAGCAGTTCTTC,CASSLDHRTTPYNEQFF
NA,TRBV12-3/TRBV12-4,TRBJ2-5,many,TGTGCCAGCAGCCCTACAGCGAACGTTGAGACCCAGTACTTC,CASSPTANVETQYF
TRBD1,TRBV28,TRBJ1-2,NA,TGTGCCAGCAGTTGGACAGGGGATAACTATGGCTACACCTTC,CASSWTGDNYGYTF
NA,TRBV5-1,TRBJ2-3,NA,TGCGCCAGCAGCTTACTCGGACAGACAGATACGCAGTATTTT,CASSLLGQTDTQYF
NA,TRBV6-5,TRBJ1-4,NA,TGTGCCGGCAAGGAGTTAGGGGACGGCCCTGAAAAACTGTTTTTT,CAGKELGDGPEKLFF
NA,TRBV18,TRBJ2-5,few,TGTGCCTGCTCACCACAGGCTCTTGAAGAGACCCAGTACTTC,CACSPQALEETQYF
NA,TRBV5-1,TRBJ2-2,few,TGCGCCAGCAGCACCAGGGGCCGCACCGGGGAGCCGTTTTTT,CASSTRGRTGEPFF
NA,TRBV7-2,TRBJ1-5,NA,TGTGCCAGCAGCTTAGCGGGGATTGGCGTTAATCAGCCCCAGCATTTT,CASSLAGIGVNQPQHF
NA,TRBV29-1,TRBJ2-1,once,TGCAGCGTTGAAACGACTATCAATGAGCAGTTCTTC,CSVETTINEQFF
NA,TRBV5-1,TRBJ1-2,few,TGCGCCAGCAGCTTGGGGCAGGGCAACTACCCTGCCATCTTC,CASSLGQGNYPAIF
NA,TRBV6-1,TRBJ1-3,NA,TGTGCCAGCACCCTACAGGGCTCTGGAAACACCATATATTTT,CASTLQGSGNTIYF
NA,TRBV3-1,TRBJ1-2,many,TGTGCCAGCAGCCAAGATCGCGGTGGCTACACCTTC,CASSQDRGGYTF
NA,TRBV6-5,TRBJ2-4,NA,TGTGCCAGCAGTTCGCTGGGAGACATTCAGTACTTC,CASSSLGDIQYF
NA,TRBV20-1,TRBJ2-1,many,TGCAGTGCTAGAGATATAGGGGCCCACTCCTACAATGAGCAGTTCTTC,CSARDIGAHSYNEQFF
TRBD2,TRBV29-1,TRBJ2-5,NA,TGCAGCGTTGAGAGCGGGGCCATCGAGACCCAGTACTTC,CSVESGAIETQYF
NA,TRBV7-8,TRBJ2-7,NA,TGTGCCAGCAGCCCCTTCGTCGGCGGCCCCTACGAGCAGTACTTC,CASSPFVGGPYEQYF
TRBD1,TRBV20-1,TRBJ2-1,NA,TGCAGCTCCCCGGGACAGGGATTAAAGGGCTCCTACAATGAGCAGTTCTTC,CSSPGQGLKGSYNEQFF
TRBD1,TRBV14,TRBJ2-3,many,TGTGCCAGCAGCCAAGATTTCGGGACAGGGACAGATACGCAGTATTTT,CASSQDFGTGTDTQYF
NA,TRBV5-6,TRBJ2-1,few,TGTGCCAGCAGCTGGAACAGGGTTTCTGAGCAGTTCTTC,CASSWNRVSEQFF
NA,TRBV2,TRBJ2-3,NA,TGTGCCAGCAGTGACTGGGTACAAGGAGATACGCAGTATTTT,CASSDWVQGDTQYF
NA,TRBV29-1,TRBJ2-3,NA,TGCAGCGCGGGCCGAGATACGCAGTATTTT,CSAGRDTQYF
TRBD2,TRBV12-3/TRBV12-4,TRBJ2-5,few,TGTGCCAGCAGAGAGGGACTAGCCCAAGAGACCCAGTACTTC,CASREGLAQETQYF
NA,TRBV4-1,TRBJ1-1,NA,TGCGCCAGCAGCCAAGATGGAGGGCTTCTGAACACTGAAGCTTTCTTT,CASSQDGGLLNTEAFF
TRBD1,TRBV7-9,TRBJ1-6,NA,TGTGCCAGCAGCTTACTGAGGACAGGGAATTCACCCCTCCACTTT,CASSLLRTGNSPLHF